Described below is a single T cell receptor (beta chain) sequence and its context. The protocol was immunoSEQ multiplex PCR, while the TCRdb copy is restricted to in-frame clones and leaves out a portion. The profile shows about 12,000 clones, around 83% of them singletons. The data originate from a study of graft-versus-host responses after intestinal transplantation. Study as a whole: Transplants were multivisceral, liver-intestinal, or isolated intestinal.

The CDR3 totals 12 residues. In germline, CDR1 is MNHNS, CDR2 SASEGT. Trimming pared 7 bases from V and 3 bases from J, leaving 7 bases between. The origin of this receptor is a human patient who received an intestinal transplant, so some T cells may come from the graft donor. The specimen comprised PBMCs, sampled roughly 130 days after transplant. This chain uses TRBV6-1 with TRBJ1-3; D not certain. The CDR3 coding sequence is TGTGCCAGCAATGGGGATGGAAACACCATATATTTT. Translation: CASNGDGNTIYF.